The 3 T cell receptor beta chains listed next were all sequenced from one sample in a study of tumor and adjacent non-tumor tissue in lung cancer. TCRbeta libraries were built with three rounds of nested PCR, modified from ARM-PCR. MiXCR was run by TCRdb on the multiplex PCR reads, yielding one entry per CDR3 protein. The table shows more than 85,000 distinct CDR3 sequences, with around two thirds occurring only once. The template was RNA from unsorted bulk tissue. The material sequenced was lung tumor tissue. These receptors all come from a man in his 70s with non-small cell lung cancer.

In the case of this clonotype: At one end the junction does not follow the germline gene, possibly because of a read error. This sequence joins TRBV11-1 and TRBJ2-1, with D unclear. Germline CDR1 is SGHAT and CDR2 is FQDESV (reference sequence). The length of the CDR3 is 17 residues. The DNA of the CDR3 is TGTGCTAGCAGCCTTGGTGGCGGACCACGTCCCTACAATGAGCAGTTCTTC. Translation: CASSLGGGPRPYNEQFF. Combining the CDR3 with reference TRBV11-1 and TRBJ2-1 gives the whole variable domain EAEVAQSPRYKITEKSQAVAFWCDPISGHATLYWYRQILGQGPELLVQFQDESVVDDSQLPKDRFSAERLKGVDSTLKIQPAELGDSAMYLCASSLGGGPRPYNEQFFGPGTRLTVL.

Remarks on this clonotype: A much larger clone differs by one base, so this may be a read error. CDR3 sequence: CASSFRIGEETQYF. The CDR3, as DNA: TGTGCCAGCAGTTTTCGAATCGGCGAAGAGACCCAGTACTTC. The chain employs TRBV6-1 and TRBJ2-5; D is uncertain. Germline V gives CDR1 MNHNS, CDR2 SASEGT. V was clipped by 5 bases and J by 3 bases, with 13 bases between them. This CDR3 region has 14 residues.

The genes are TRBV6-6 and TRBJ2-7, with D possibly being TRBD1 (5 bases). Germline V gives CDR1 MNHNY, CDR2 SVGAGI (reference sequence). The V end was cut by 6 bases, the J end by 0 bases, with 15 bases between. The CDR3 has 15 residues. The DNA for the CDR3 is TGTGCCAGCAGCGAAACAGGTGATGCCTCCTACGAGCAGTACTTC. It specifies CASSETGDASYEQYF.